This TCR beta chain was obtained from a study of shared clonotypes between healthy human individuals. Background on the study: Sampling drew on donors who were two women and three men aged 18 to 49.

Naive CD8 cells, CD45RO-negative and positively selected for CCR7, excluded terminally differentiated effector memory CD45RA+ cells. HIV-negative, healthy adults without recent acute infections or vaccinations were the donors. The sample holds one count of this clone. Genomic DNA of each subset was evenly split across several immunoSEQ plates. Libraries were prepared by immunoSEQ multiplex PCR; TCRdb keeps only in-frame clonotypes and omits some of them. The sample includes some 2,100,000 clones, more than 85% of them seen just once. This CDR3 has 17 amino acids. CDR1 SEHNR and CDR2 FQNEAQ come from the germline V gene (reference sequence). Trimming took 5 bases from V and 3 from J, leaving 20 bases between them.

Sequencing was performed on naive CD8+ T cells from PBMCs. The receptor was isolated from a man aged 18 to 30 in good health. Some clones in this sample may be carry-over from other donors' samples. The J gene is TRBJ2-1, the V gene TRBV7-9; weak D call: TRBD1 (5 bases). CDR3 in DNA: TGTGCCAGCAGCCCGCGCCGGGTAGGGGAACTCTACAATGAGCAGTTCTTC. Protein product: CASSPRRVGELYNEQFF.